Below, one T cell receptor (beta chain) is given with its context. Original analysis: Nucleated cell counts were estimated from reference gene primer amplification. Generated by immunoSEQ multiplex PCR, the TCRdb table keeps only in-frame clones and is missing some. That table supplies the V and J calls and clone size; D and trimming were determined from the DNA. The data show just over 300,000 clones, 87% seen once. The data derive from a study of blood T cell repertoires in COVID-19. Study summary: Both acute and convalescent COVID-19 samples were obtained from the United States, Italy and Spain. Sample material is recorded as cDNA or gDNA derived from T cells, B-cell-depleted T cells, or PBMCs.

Germline V lookup: CDR1 SGHTA, CDR2 FQGNSA. CDR3 length equals 16 residues. The J segment lost 1 base and the V segment lost 5 bases, leaving 6 bases of the junction unmatched. Two negative PCRs, clearance, or symptom resolution were required of recovered Cohort 3 donors. Sequenced sample: PBMCs or T cells enriched from blood (not recorded which). This chain uses TRBV7-2 with TRBJ2-3; 10 bases map to TRBD2. This clonotype was obtained from a woman aged 18-35 years who had recovered from COVID-19. The CDR3 protein is CASSLGTSERTDTQYF. CDR3 DNA sequence: TGTGCCAGCAGCCTAGGGACTAGCGAGCGCACAGATACGCAGTATTTT.